At least ten counts were recorded for the clone carrying this TCR beta chain. Its antigen is currently unknown. TCRdb re-analysed the reads in MiXCR, keeping a single row per CDR3 protein. The profile shows more than 85,000 distinct CDR3 sequences, more than 15% of them singletons. The data stem from a study of T cell repertoires in cytomegalovirus infection. General observations from the study: CMV-specific TCR beta clonotypes restricted by HLA-C dominated the ex vivo response.

Germline V gives CDR1 LNHDA, CDR2 SQIVND (reference sequence). This CDR3 has 14 residues. The junction had 3 bases not matched to a gene; V was cut back by 6 bases and J by 7 bases. The rearrangement uses TRBV19 and TRBJ2-1, with 13 bases that match TRBD2. This clonotype originated in a human donor in good health (CMV status not recorded). Some clones in this sample may be carry-over from other donors' samples. Sequenced material: PBMCs. The CDR3 nucleotides are TGTGCCAGTAGCACTAGCGGGGGGGCAAATGAGCAGTTCTTC. Residues: CASSTSGGANEQFF. Full variable domain (outside the CDR3, taken from reference TRBV19 and TRBJ2-1): DGGITQSPKYLFRKEGQNVTLSCEQNLNHDAMYWYRQDPGQGLRLIYYSQIVNDFQKGDIAEGYSVSREKKESFPLTVTSAQKNPTAFYLCASSTSGGANEQFFGPGTRLTVL.